The clone carrying this T cell receptor beta chain has ten or more counts. The antigen remains undetermined. The TCR beta library used iRepertoire HTBI primers with Arm-PCR amplification of CDR3. MiXCR, run by TCRdb on the multiplex PCR reads, gives a single entry per CDR3 protein. The sample lists 250,000 to 300,000 distinct CDR3 sequences, roughly 21% occurring once. Germline values: CDR1 MNHEY, CDR2 SVGAGI. The CDR3 is 15 amino acids. Trimming took off 4 bases at V and 1 base at J, with 13 bases between the two ends. The sample originates from a study of regulatory T cells in long-lasting Graves disease. Study background: Positivity for TSH receptor antibodies plus over 5 years of antithyroid drugs meant persistent Graves' disease. The study's findings and limits: Sharing of public clonotypes was greater in persistent patients (roughly 2,900) than in new patients (approximately 940).

Time point reported: persistent/refractory GD, antithyroid drugs over 5 years with positive TRAb. Preparation of the TCR library used RNA extracted from PBMCs. The authors drew patients from an endocrinology department in Xi'an, China. This sequence originates from a female donor with Graves disease. The material was peripheral blood mononuclear cells (PBMCs), obtained when the disease was refractory, from a patient treated with antithyroid drugs. The V gene is TRBV6-5, the J gene TRBJ1-1; no clear D gene. The CDR3: CASSLRRTENTEAFF. The CDR3 region has the DNA TGTGCCAGCAGTTTACGAAGGACCGAGAACACTGAAGCTTTCTTT.